This T cell receptor (beta chain) was identified in a study of blood T cell repertoires in COVID-19. Germline V gene data show CDR1 as MDHEN and CDR2 as SYDVKM. This CDR3 comprises 11 residues. Produced via immunoSEQ multiplex PCR; TCRdb's table is partial and in-frame only. The sample yields 200,000 to 300,000 clones, roughly nine tenths seen once. As for this clone: The germline gene is not matched at one end of the junction; a read error may be the cause.

The TCR originated in a woman under 30 who had recovered from COVID-19. This rearrangement joins TRBV28 to TRBJ2-7, with 10 nucleotides matching TRBD1. The sample consisted of PBMCs or T cells enriched from blood (not recorded which). In DNA form, the CDR3 reads TGTGCCAGCAGCTATCCCGGGACAGGGGACTTC. This gives the protein CASSYPGTGDF.